The clone carrying this T cell receptor beta chain was found once. The data stem from a study of T cell responses to AZD1222 COVID-19 vaccine. Some clones are missing from TCRdb's copy, which holds only in-frame ones; the method was immunoSEQ multiplex PCR. The profile shows approximately 140,000 clones, 91% of them singletons. Germline CDR1 and CDR2: SGHDT and YYEEEE. V was shortened by 2 bases and J by 1 base, with 6 bases between the two germline ends. The CDR3 is 13 amino acids. This chain links TRBV5-6 with TRBJ1-2, with D unresolved. The sequence was obtained from an adult in good health. The sample consisted of peripheral blood, taken on day 0 of AZD1222 vaccination. CDR3 amino acids: CASSFPYNYGYTF. CDR3 DNA: TGTGCCAGCAGCTTCCCCTATAACTATGGCTACACCTTC.